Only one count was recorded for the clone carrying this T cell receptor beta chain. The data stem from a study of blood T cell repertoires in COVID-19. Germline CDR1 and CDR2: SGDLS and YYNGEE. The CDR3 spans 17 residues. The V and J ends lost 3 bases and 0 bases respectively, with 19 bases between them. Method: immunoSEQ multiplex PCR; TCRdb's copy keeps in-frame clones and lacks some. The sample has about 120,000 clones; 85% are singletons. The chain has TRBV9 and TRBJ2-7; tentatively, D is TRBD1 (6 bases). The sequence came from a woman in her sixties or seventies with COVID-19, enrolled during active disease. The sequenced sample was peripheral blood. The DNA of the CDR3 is TGTGCCAGCAGCGGCCGTCCCTCGACAGGTTTCTCCTACGAGCAGTACTTC. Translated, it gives CASSGRPSTGFSYEQYF. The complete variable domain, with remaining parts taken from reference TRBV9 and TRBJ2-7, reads DSGVTQTPKHLITATGQRVTLRCSPRSGDLSVYWYQQSLDQGLQFLIQYYNGEERAKGNILERFSAQQFPDLHSELNLSSLELGDSALYFCASSGRPSTGFSYEQYFGPGTRLTVT.